This T cell receptor beta chain was obtained from a study of T cell responses to AZD1222 COVID-19 vaccine. Assay used: immunoSEQ multiplex PCR; TCRdb lists only in-frame clones, some missing. Of roughly 150,000 clones listed, more than 90% were seen once; the top ten hold about 1.6%. Trimming pared 1 base from V and 2 bases from J, leaving 2 bases between. Looked up from germline, CDR1 is WNHNN and CDR2 is SYGVQD (reference sequence). This CDR3 is built from 13 residues. The TCR was taken from an adult in good health. The rearrangement uses TRBV10-1 and TRBJ2-2; D remains ambiguous. Specimen: peripheral blood, collected on day 0 of AZD1222 vaccination. CDR3 loop: CASSEYNTGELFF. CDR3 in DNA: TGCGCCAGCAGTGAGTACAACACCGGGGAGCTGTTTTTT.